Listed below are T cell receptor beta chains from one sample, sequenced in a study of human T cells and chemical hapten exposure. TCRdb recomputed calls from the RACE reads with MiXCR, one row per CDR3 protein. In the table there are about 200,000 distinct CDR3 sequences, more than 20% of which are singletons. This specimen was whole blood, taken in connection with sensitization to the hapten diphenylcyclopropenone (DPC). These receptors all stem from a woman between 40 and 50 years old with alopecia areata. Some clones in this sample may be carry-over from other donors' samples. CDR3s include the opening cysteine and the closing phenylalanine or tryptophan. The D gene is left open where the match is weak. A row's size may be missing; if present it is once, few, many or a size class.

size: few; D: NA; V: TRBV10-3; J: TRBJ2-2; DNA: TGTGCCATCAGTGATGCGGGACGGAACACCGGGGAGCTGTTTTTT; CDR3: CAISDAGRNTGELFF
size: NA; D: NA; V: TRBV12-3/TRBV12-4; J: TRBJ2-3; DNA: TGTGCCAGCACTCGGGACGCAGATACGCAGTATTTT; CDR3: CASTRDADTQYF
size: NA; D: NA; V: TRBV20-1; J: TRBJ2-1; DNA: TGCAGTGCTAGCGTCCGAGGCTCCTACAATGAGCAGTTCTTC; CDR3: CSASVRGSYNEQFF
size: NA; D: NA; V: TRBV4-1; J: TRBJ1-1; DNA: TGCGCCAGCAGCCAAGAATCCGTCAGGACCCCGGGGACTGAAGCTTTCTTT; CDR3: CASSQESVRTPGTEAFF
size: few; D: TRBD1; V: TRBV5-1; J: TRBJ1-2; DNA: TGCGCCAGCAGCTTTGGACAGGACAACTATGGCTACACCTTC; CDR3: CASSFGQDNYGYTF
size: NA; D: TRBD1; V: TRBV6-5; J: TRBJ2-2; DNA: TGTGCCAGCATCGACTCTGGGACAGGGCCCACCGGGGAGCTGTTTTTT; CDR3: CASIDSGTGPTGELFF
size: NA; D: TRBD2; V: TRBV11-2; J: TRBJ2-7; DNA: TGTGCCAGCAGCCCAAATAACTGGGGGGGACGCTACGAGCAGTACTTC; CDR3: CASSPNNWGGRYEQYF
size: NA; D: TRBD2; V: TRBV20-1; J: TRBJ2-1; DNA: TGCAGTGCTAGTAGCGGGCGTACAACCTACAATGAGCAGTTCTTC; CDR3: CSASSGRTTYNEQFF
size: many; D: TRBD2; V: TRBV5-1; J: TRBJ2-5; DNA: TGCGCCAGCAGCCCCCTCAGGACTAGCGTACAAGAGACCCAGTACTTC; CDR3: CASSPLRTSVQETQYF
size: NA; D: TRBD1; V: TRBV4-1; J: TRBJ2-5; DNA: TGCGCCAGCAGCCGACAGGGGACGACCCAAGAGACCCAGTACTTC; CDR3: CASSRQGTTQETQYF
size: NA; D: NA; V: TRBV6-6; J: TRBJ2-7; DNA: TGTGCCAGCAGTTACCTGGTGGGGTCTAGAGCCTCCTACGAGCAGTACTTC; CDR3: CASSYLVGSRASYEQYF
size: NA; D: NA; V: TRBV10-2; J: TRBJ2-5; DNA: TGCGCCAGCAGTCAAGGACCAGTTCAAGAGACCCAGTACTTC; CDR3: CASSQGPVQETQYF
size: few; D: TRBD2; V: TRBV20-1; J: TRBJ2-7; DNA: TGCAGTGCCCAACCGGGACTAGCGGGAGGGAACGAGCAGTACTTC; CDR3: CSAQPGLAGGNEQYF
size: NA; D: NA; V: TRBV20-1; J: TRBJ2-6; DNA: TGCAGTGCTAGAGCTGGGTCCAGCTCTGGGGCCAACGTCCTGACTTTC; CDR3: CSARAGSSSGANVLTF
size: NA; D: TRBD1; V: TRBV28; J: TRBJ1-5; DNA: TGTGCCAGCGCTACAGGGACAGGGGTCCATAGCAATCAGCCCCAGCATTTT; CDR3: CASATGTGVHSNQPQHF
size: few; D: TRBD1; V: TRBV29-1; J: TRBJ2-7; DNA: TGCAGCGTTGAAATATCGGACAGGGCCTCTTCCTACGAGCAGTACTTC; CDR3: CSVEISDRASSYEQYF
size: NA; D: NA; V: TRBV4-1; J: TRBJ2-4; DNA: TGCGCCAGCAGCCAAGAGTCTAGCTACTTAGTAGCCAAAAACATTCAGTACTTC; CDR3: CASSQESSYLVAKNIQYF
size: few; D: NA; V: TRBV29-1; J: TRBJ1-5; DNA: TGCAGCGTCCAAGGGGTGGGCAATCAGCCCCAGCATTTT; CDR3: CSVQGVGNQPQHF
size: NA; D: NA; V: TRBV6-2/TRBV6-3; J: TRBJ2-3; DNA: TGTGCCAGCAGGGACAGTAGGCAAGAGGCGCAGTATTTT; CDR3: CASRDSRQEAQYF
size: few; D: NA; V: TRBV6-5; J: TRBJ2-2; DNA: TGTGCCAGCAGTTACTCCTATGCGAACACCGGGGAGCTGTTTTTT; CDR3: CASSYSYANTGELFF
size: many; D: NA; V: TRBV18; J: TRBJ2-4; DNA: TGTGCCAGCTCACCGTGGGGGCAGGAGGCCAAAAACATTCAGTACTTC; CDR3: CASSPWGQEAKNIQYF
size: NA; D: NA; V: TRBV28; J: TRBJ2-1; DNA: TGTGCCAGCAGTTTACGGGGCGTCGGTGAGCAGTTCTTC; CDR3: CASSLRGVGEQFF
size: NA; D: TRBD1; V: TRBV29-1; J: TRBJ1-4; DNA: TGCAGCGCTAGGACAGGCGCTAATGAAAAACTGTTTTTT; CDR3: CSARTGANEKLFF
size: few; D: NA; V: TRBV29-1; J: TRBJ1-2; DNA: TGCAGCGTTCAGAGGGGATCAGCTGGCTACACCTTC; CDR3: CSVQRGSAGYTF
size: few; D: NA; V: TRBV28; J: TRBJ2-1; DNA: TGTGCCAGCAGTGAGGGTCGCAGGTTTCCGTTCGAGCAGTTCTTC; CDR3: CASSEGRRFPFEQFF
size: few; D: NA; V: TRBV6-2/TRBV6-3; J: TRBJ1-2; DNA: TGTGCCAGCAGTTACCTATCGGGCTACGGATTCTACACCTTC; CDR3: CASSYLSGYGFYTF
size: NA; D: NA; V: TRBV7-9; J: TRBJ1-2; DNA: TGTGCCAGCAGTTTGGGGACTAACTATGGCTACACCTTC; CDR3: CASSLGTNYGYTF
size: NA; D: TRBD2; V: TRBV20-1; J: TRBJ2-3; DNA: TGCAGTGCTAGAGTTGTACGGGAGGGACTCACAGATACGCAGTATTTT; CDR3: CSARVVREGLTDTQYF
size: few; D: TRBD2; V: TRBV7-2; J: TRBJ2-3; DNA: TGTGCCAGCAGCCCGGGACTAGCGGGAGGAAGACAGATAGGGACGCAGTATTTT; CDR3: CASSPGLAGGRQIGTQYF
size: many; D: NA; V: TRBV20-1; J: TRBJ2-7; DNA: TGCAGTGCTCGAAACAGGGTAGGGGCCTACGAGCAGTACTTC; CDR3: CSARNRVGAYEQYF
size: few; D: TRBD1; V: TRBV7-8; J: TRBJ2-1; DNA: TGTGCCAGCCGAAATGGACAGGTCACCTACAATGAGCAGTTCTTC; CDR3: CASRNGQVTYNEQFF
size: few; D: NA; V: TRBV7-2; J: TRBJ2-7; DNA: TGTGCCAGCAGCTTAGCATCGGGCACCTCCTACGAGCAGTACTTC; CDR3: CASSLASGTSYEQYF
size: NA; D: TRBD2; V: TRBV12-5; J: TRBJ2-5; DNA: TGTGCTAGTGGTTTGGGCCTCACTAGCGAACCCCAAGAGACCCAGTACTTC; CDR3: CASGLGLTSEPQETQYF
size: NA; D: NA; V: TRBV6-2/TRBV6-3; J: TRBJ1-5; DNA: TGTGCCAGCAGCCCCGGGGTCCAACCCGGGACCCAGCATTTT; CDR3: CASSPGVQPGTQHF
size: NA; D: NA; V: TRBV10-3; J: TRBJ2-2; DNA: TGTGCCATCAGTGGATCATCATTACAGGCTACCGGGGAGCTGTTTTTT; CDR3: CAISGSSLQATGELFF
size: few; D: TRBD1; V: TRBV7-8; J: TRBJ2-5; DNA: TGTGCCAGCAGCTCCTTTCGGGACAGGGCAGAGACCCAGTACTTC; CDR3: CASSSFRDRAETQYF
size: many; D: NA; V: TRBV18; J: TRBJ2-7; DNA: TGTGCCAGCTCACCAGGGCAGCTCTACGAGCAGTACTTC; CDR3: CASSPGQLYEQYF